This T cell receptor (beta chain) came from a study of identical twins. Using its own MiXCR run on the 5' RACE reads, TCRdb lists one record per CDR3 protein. The sample contains more than 1.5 million distinct CDR3 sequences, roughly a third of which appear only once. This clonotype was counted a single time. Its target is not known. Healthy Caucasians made up all donors. Per the germline V gene, CDR1 is SNHLY and CDR2 is FYNNEI. Deletions cut 2 bases from V and 9 bases from J, with 17 bases between. This CDR3 comprises 16 residues. Findings and caveats of the study: For out-of-frame beta sequences, excess twin sharing was weaker. Memory repertoires lacked the insertion deficit that abundant cord blood beta clonotypes showed. There is a chance that invariant MAIT and iNKT cells partially muddied zero-insertion analyses.

The receptor was derived from a newborn girl in good health. V is TRBV2 and J is TRBJ1-6; weak D call: TRBD1 (5 bases). The sequencing sample was made of cord blood. The DNA for the CDR3 is TGTGCCAGCAGTGAAAATGGTCGGGGCTTGGGTTCACCCCTCCACTTT. Translation: CASSENGRGLGSPLHF.